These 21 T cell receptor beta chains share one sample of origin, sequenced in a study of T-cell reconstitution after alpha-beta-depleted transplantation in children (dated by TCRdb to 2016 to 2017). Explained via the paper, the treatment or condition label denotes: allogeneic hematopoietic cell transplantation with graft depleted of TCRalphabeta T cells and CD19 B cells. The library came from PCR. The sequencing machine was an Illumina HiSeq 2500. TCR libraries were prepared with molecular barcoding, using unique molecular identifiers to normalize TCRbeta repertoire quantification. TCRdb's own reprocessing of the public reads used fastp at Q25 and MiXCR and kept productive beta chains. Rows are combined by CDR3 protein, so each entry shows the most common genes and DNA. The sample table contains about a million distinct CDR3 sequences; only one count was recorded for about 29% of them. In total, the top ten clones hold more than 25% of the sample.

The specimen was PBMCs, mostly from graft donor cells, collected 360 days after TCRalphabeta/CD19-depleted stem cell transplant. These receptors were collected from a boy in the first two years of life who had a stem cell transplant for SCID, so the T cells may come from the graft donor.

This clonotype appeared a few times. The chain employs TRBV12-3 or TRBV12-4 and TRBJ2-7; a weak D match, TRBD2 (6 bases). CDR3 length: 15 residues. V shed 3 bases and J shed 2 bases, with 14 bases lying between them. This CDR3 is CASSFWERATYEQYF. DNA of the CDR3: TGTGCCAGCAGTTTTTGGGAGCGGGCCACCTACGAGCAGTACTTC.

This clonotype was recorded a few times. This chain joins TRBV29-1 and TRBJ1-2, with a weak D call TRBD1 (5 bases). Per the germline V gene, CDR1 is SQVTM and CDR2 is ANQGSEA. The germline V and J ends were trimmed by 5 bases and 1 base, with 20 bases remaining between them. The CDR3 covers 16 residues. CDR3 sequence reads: CSVSMVRGENNYGYTF. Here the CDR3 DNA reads TGCAGCGTTTCAATGGTGAGGGGAGAAAATAACTATGGCTACACCTTC.

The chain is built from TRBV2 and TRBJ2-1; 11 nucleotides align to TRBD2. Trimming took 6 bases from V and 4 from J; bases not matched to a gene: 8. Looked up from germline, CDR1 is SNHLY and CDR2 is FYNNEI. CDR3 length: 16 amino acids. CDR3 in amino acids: CASRATSGDQYNEQFF. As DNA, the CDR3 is TGTGCCAGCAGGGCGACTAGCGGGGACCAATACAATGAGCAGTTCTTC. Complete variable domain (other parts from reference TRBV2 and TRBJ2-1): EPEVTQTPSHQVTQMGQEVILRCVPISNHLYFYWYRQILGQKVEFLVSFYNNEISEKSEIFDDQFSVERPDGSNFTLKIRSTKLEDSAMYFCASRATSGDQYNEQFFGPGTRLTVL.

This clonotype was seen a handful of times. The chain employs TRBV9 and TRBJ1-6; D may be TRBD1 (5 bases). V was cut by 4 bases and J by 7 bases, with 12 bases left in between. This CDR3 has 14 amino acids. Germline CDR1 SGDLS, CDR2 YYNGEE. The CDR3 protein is CASSPGRPNSPLHF. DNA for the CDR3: TGTGCCAGCAGCCCGGGACGGCCCAATTCACCCCTCCACTTT.

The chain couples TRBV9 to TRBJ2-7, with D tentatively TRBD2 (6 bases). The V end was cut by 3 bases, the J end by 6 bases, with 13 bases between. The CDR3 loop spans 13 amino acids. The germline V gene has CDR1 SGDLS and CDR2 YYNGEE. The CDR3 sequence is CASSDRLGLEQYF. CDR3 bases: TGTGCCAGCAGCGACCGACTAGGACTCGAGCAGTACTTC.

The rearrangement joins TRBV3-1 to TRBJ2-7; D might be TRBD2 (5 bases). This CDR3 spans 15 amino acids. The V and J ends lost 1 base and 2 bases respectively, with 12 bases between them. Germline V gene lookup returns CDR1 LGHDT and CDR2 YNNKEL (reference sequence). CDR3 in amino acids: CASSQALPGTYEQYF. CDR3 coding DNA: TGTGCCAGCAGCCAAGCACTCCCCGGGACCTACGAGCAGTACTTC.

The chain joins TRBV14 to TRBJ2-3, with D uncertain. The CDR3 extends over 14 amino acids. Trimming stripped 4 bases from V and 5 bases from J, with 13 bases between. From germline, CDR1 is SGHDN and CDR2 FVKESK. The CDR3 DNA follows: TGTGCCAGCAGCCCAGCCCAGGTGGGAGATACGCAGTATTTT. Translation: CASSPAQVGDTQYF.

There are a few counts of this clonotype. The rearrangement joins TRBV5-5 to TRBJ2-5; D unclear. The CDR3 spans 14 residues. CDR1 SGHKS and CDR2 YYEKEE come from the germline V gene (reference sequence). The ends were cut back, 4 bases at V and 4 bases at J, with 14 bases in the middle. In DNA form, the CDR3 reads TGTGCCAGCAGCCTGGACGGTGGTAGAGAGACCCAGTACTTC. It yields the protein CASSLDGGRETQYF.

CDR3 coding DNA: TGCGCCAGCAGCTTTTCGCTAGCGGGGGGCCAGGGGCACAATGAGCAGTTCTTC. Its protein is CASSFSLAGGQGHNEQFF. The chain couples TRBV5-1 to TRBJ2-1, with 11 bases matching TRBD2. After removal of 2 bases from V and 5 bases from J, the junction contained 12 bases not matched to a gene. Germline lookup yields CDR1 SGHRS and CDR2 YFSETQ. The CDR3 has 18 residues.

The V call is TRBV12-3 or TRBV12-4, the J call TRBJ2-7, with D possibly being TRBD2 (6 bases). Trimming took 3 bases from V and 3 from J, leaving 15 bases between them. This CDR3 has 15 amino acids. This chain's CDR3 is CASSFSGSGGYEQYF. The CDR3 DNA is TGTGCCAGCAGTTTCTCCGGGAGTGGCGGCTACGAGCAGTACTTC.

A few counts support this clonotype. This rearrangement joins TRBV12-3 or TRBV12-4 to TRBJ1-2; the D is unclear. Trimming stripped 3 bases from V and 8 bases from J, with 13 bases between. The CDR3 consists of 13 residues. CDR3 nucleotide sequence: TGTGCCAGCAGTTTCAAGGGCGGCCAGGGCTACACCTTC. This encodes CASSFKGGQGYTF.

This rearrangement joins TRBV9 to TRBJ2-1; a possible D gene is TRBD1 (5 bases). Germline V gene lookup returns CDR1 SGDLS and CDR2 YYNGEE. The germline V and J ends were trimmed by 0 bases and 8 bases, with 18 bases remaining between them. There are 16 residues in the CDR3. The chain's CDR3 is CASSVELAAPRDEQFF. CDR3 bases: TGTGCCAGCAGCGTAGAGCTGGCGGCCCCCAGGGATGAGCAGTTCTTC.

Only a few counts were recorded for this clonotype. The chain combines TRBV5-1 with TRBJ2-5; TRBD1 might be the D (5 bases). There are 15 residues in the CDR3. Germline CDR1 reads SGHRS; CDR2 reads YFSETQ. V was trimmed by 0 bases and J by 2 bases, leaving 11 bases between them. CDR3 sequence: CASSLVARAQETQYF. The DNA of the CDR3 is TGCGCCAGCAGCTTGGTTGCCAGGGCTCAAGAGACCCAGTACTTC.

The CDR3 DNA sequence: TGTGCCAGTAGTATTTCGGGGGAACCCTACGAGCAGTACTTC. Translation gives CASSISGEPYEQYF. The chain is built from TRBV19 and TRBJ2-7, with D maybe TRBD2 (6 bases). This CDR3 contains 14 residues. V was trimmed by 3 bases and J by 2 bases, leaving 11 bases between them. Germline values: CDR1 LNHDA, CDR2 SQIVND (reference sequence).

CDR3 in amino acids: CAIGPGGGNQPQHF. The CDR3 bases are TGTGCCATCGGGCCTGGAGGGGGCAATCAGCCCCAGCATTTT. This chain links TRBV10-3 with TRBJ1-5; a possible D gene is TRBD1 (5 bases). V lost 8 bases and J 2 bases, leaving 13 bases between the germline ends. Germline lookup yields CDR1 ENHRY and CDR2 SYGVKD. CDR3 length: 14 residues.

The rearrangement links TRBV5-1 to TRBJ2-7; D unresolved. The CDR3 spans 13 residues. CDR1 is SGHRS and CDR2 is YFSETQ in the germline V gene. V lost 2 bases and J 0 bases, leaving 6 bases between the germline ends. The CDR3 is CASSFSTSYEQYF. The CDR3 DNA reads TGCGCCAGCAGCTTTTCCACCTCCTACGAGCAGTACTTC.

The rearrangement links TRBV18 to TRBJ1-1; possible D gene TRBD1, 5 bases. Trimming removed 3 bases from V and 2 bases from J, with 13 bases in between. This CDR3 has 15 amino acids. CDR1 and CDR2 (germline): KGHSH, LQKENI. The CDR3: CASSPGMTANTEAFF. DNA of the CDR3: TGTGCCAGCTCACCGGGAATGACAGCTAACACTGAAGCTTTCTTT.

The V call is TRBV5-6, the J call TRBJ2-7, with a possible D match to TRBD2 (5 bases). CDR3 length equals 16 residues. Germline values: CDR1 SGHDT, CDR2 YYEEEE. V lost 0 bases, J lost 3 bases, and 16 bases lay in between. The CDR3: CASSLAGVTEDYEQYF. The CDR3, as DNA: TGTGCCAGCAGCTTGGCCGGGGTGACGGAAGACTACGAGCAGTACTTC. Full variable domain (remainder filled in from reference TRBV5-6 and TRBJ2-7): DAGVTQSPTHLIKTRGQQVTLRCSPKSGHDTVSWYQQALGQGPQFIFQYYEEEERQRGNFPDRFSGHQFPNYSSELNVNALLLGDSALYLCASSLAGVTEDYEQYFGPGTRLTVT.

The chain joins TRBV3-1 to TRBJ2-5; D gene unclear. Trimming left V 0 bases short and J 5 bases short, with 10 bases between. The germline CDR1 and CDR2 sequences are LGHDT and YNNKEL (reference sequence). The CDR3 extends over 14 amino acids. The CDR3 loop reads CASSQDALEETQYF. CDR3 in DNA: TGTGCCAGCAGCCAAGACGCACTCGAGGAGACCCAGTACTTC.

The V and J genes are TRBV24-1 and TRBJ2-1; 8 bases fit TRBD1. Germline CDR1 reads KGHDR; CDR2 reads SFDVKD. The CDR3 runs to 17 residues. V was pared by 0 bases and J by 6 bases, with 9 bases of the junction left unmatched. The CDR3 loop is CATSDLLEDRVSNEQFF. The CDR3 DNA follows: TGTGCCACCAGTGATTTGCTAGAGGACAGGGTGAGCAATGAGCAGTTCTTC.

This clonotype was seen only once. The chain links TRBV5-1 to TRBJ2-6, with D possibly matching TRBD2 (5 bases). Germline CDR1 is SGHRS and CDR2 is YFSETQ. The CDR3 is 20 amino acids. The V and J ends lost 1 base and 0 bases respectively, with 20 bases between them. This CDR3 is CASSLWDRGTASSGANVLTF. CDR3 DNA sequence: TGCGCCAGCAGCTTGTGGGATCGGGGAACGGCCAGCTCTGGGGCCAACGTCCTGACTTTC. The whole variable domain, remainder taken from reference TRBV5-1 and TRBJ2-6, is KAGVTQTPRYLIKTRGQQVTLSCSPISGHRSVSWYQQTPGQGLQFLFEYFSETQRNKGNFPGRFSGRQFSNSRSEMNVSTLELGDSALYLCASSLWDRGTASSGANVLTFGAGSRLTVL.